This TCR beta chain was sequenced for a study of CD8 T cells in ankylosing spondylitis. Trimming pared 4 bases from V and 2 bases from J, leaving 14 bases between. The CDR3 spans 15 residues. Germline lookup yields CDR1 DFQATT and CDR2 SNEGSKA (reference sequence). This clonotype was detected only a few times. TCRdb analysed the 5' RACE reads with MiXCR anew, one entry per CDR3 protein. The profile shows 300,000 to 350,000 distinct CDR3 sequences, roughly 20% of them singletons. Sequencing input: blood, either unsorted or a sorted T cell fraction (not recorded which). The clonotype was recovered from a female donor with ankylosing spondylitis or in good health (not recorded which). This sequence joins TRBV20-1 and TRBJ1-4; no reliable D call. This CDR3 reads CSAISPGSTNEKLFF. The CDR3 nucleotides are TGCAGTGCTATCTCACCCGGGAGTACTAATGAAAAACTGTTTTTT.